One and the same sample provided the 27 T cell receptor beta chains below, sequenced in a study of blood T cell repertoires in COVID-19. Profiled with immunoSEQ multiplex PCR; TCRdb holds only in-frame clones, not every one. The data show about 240,000 clones, approximately 85% seen once. The sequenced sample consisted of peripheral blood. These TCRs come from a woman under 40 with acute or convalescent COVID-19.

This sequence joins TRBV29-1 and TRBJ2-7; D might be TRBD1 (6 bases). Germline V gene data show CDR1 as SQVTM and CDR2 as ANQGSEA. The CDR3 is 12 amino acids. V dropped 6 bases and J dropped 0 bases, with 9 bases sitting between them. CDR3 in amino acids: CSVRDNSYEQYF. The CDR3 DNA reads TGCAGCGTACGGGACAACTCCTACGAGCAGTACTTC.

Here the CDR3 DNA reads TGCGCCAGCAGCCAAGACAATAGCGGGATCCCCTACGAGCAGTACTTC. It specifies CASSQDNSGIPYEQYF. V is TRBV4-3 and J is TRBJ2-7; TRBD2 matches at 8 bases. J was trimmed by 2 bases and V by 0 bases; bases with no gene match: 6. The CDR3 runs to 16 residues. CDR1 and CDR2 from the germline V gene are LGHNA and YSLEER.

The rearrangement uses TRBV19 and TRBJ2-5, with 10 bases aligning to TRBD2. The CDR3 has 16 residues. The germline V gene encodes CDR1 LNHDA and CDR2 SQIVND (reference sequence). V gave up 0 bases and J gave up 5 bases; unmatched junction bases: 6. The CDR3 DNA follows: TGTGCCAGTAGTATAGATCTAGCGGGAGCGGGCGAGACCCAGTACTTC. Encoded protein: CASSIDLAGAGETQYF.

The chain couples TRBV2 to TRBJ1-2, with TRBD1 as a possible D gene (5 bases). Trimming cost V 3 bases and J 2 bases, with 7 bases left between them. The CDR3 consists of 13 residues. Germline V gene sequence: CDR1 SNHLY, CDR2 FYNNEI. DNA for the CDR3: TGTGCCAGCAGTGAGGGACTGAACTATGGCTACACCTTC. Its translation: CASSEGLNYGYTF.

The gene calls are TRBV5-1 and TRBJ1-6; D is perhaps TRBD1 (5 bases). The CDR3 has 15 residues. Germline CDR1 reads SGHRS; CDR2 reads YFSETQ. The V end was cut by 3 bases, the J end by 7 bases, with 14 bases between. CDR3 coding DNA: TGCGCCAGCAGCTGGGCAGGGTCGGACAATTCACCCCTCCACTTT. Translated: CASSWAGSDNSPLHF. Looking up the rest from reference TRBV5-1 and TRBJ1-6 gives the full variable domain: KAGVTQTPRYLIKTRGQQVTLSCSPISGHRSVSWYQQTPGQGLQFLFEYFSETQRNKGNFPGRFSGRQFSNSRSEMNVSTLELGDSALYLCASSWAGSDNSPLHFGNGTRLTVT.

The rearrangement joins TRBV27 to TRBJ1-4; 8 nucleotides agree with TRBD1. Germline V gene data show CDR1 as MNHEY and CDR2 as SMNVEV (reference sequence). This CDR3 contains 15 residues. V trimming: 4 bases; J trimming: 4 bases; junction bases outside the gene matches: 5. The CDR3 spells CASSYQTGVNEKLFF. The CDR3 bases are TGTGCCAGCAGTTACCAGACAGGGGTTAATGAAAAACTGTTTTTT. Looking up the rest from reference TRBV27 and TRBJ1-4 gives the full variable domain: EAQVTQNPRYLITVTGKKLTVTCSQNMNHEYMSWYRQDPGLGLRQIYYSMNVEVTDKGDVPEGYKVSRKEKRNFPLILESPSPNQTSLYFCASSYQTGVNEKLFFGSGTQLSVL.

Here the CDR3 DNA reads TGTGCCAGCAGTAGACGGACAGGGCCCTCCTACGAGCAGTACTTC. It codes for CASSRRTGPSYEQYF. The genes are TRBV6-2 or TRBV6-3 and TRBJ2-7; 8 bases are shared with TRBD1. This CDR3 is 15 amino acids long. The germline gives CDR1 MNHEY, CDR2 SVGEGT. The J segment lost 0 bases and the V segment lost 5 bases, leaving 6 bases of the junction unmatched.

The rearrangement uses TRBV5-1 and TRBJ2-1; 9 bases agree with TRBD1. The CDR3 spans 14 residues. CDR1 SGHRS and CDR2 YFSETQ come from the germline V gene. V lost 0 bases and J lost 7; bases outside the gene matches: 2. DNA for the CDR3: TGCGCCAGCAGCTTGGGGGGGACAGGGAATGAGCAGTTCTTC. It encodes CASSLGGTGNEQFF.

CDR3 sequence reads: CASSPRQGSSYEQYF. As DNA, the CDR3 is TGTGCCAGCAGCCCGCGACAGGGGAGCTCCTACGAGCAGTACTTC. The chain carries TRBV7-8 and TRBJ2-7, with TRBD1 matching 8 bases. The CDR3 is made up of 15 amino acids. Losses at the gene ends were 5 bases for V and 0 bases for J; bases not matched to a gene: 6. The germline V gene encodes CDR1 SGHVS and CDR2 FQNEAQ.

This chain uses TRBV5-1 with TRBJ2-5; 10 bases are a match to TRBD1. Trimming removed 4 bases from V and 4 bases from J; junction bases left unmatched: 4. The CDR3 covers 14 residues. Germline CDR1 SGHRS, CDR2 YFSETQ. The CDR3 region is CASSQTGGAETQYF. CDR3 DNA: TGCGCCAGCAGCCAGACAGGGGGCGCAGAGACCCAGTACTTC.

The chain has TRBV6-1 and TRBJ2-1; weak D call: TRBD1 (5 bases). This CDR3 region has 16 residues. Per germline, CDR1 MNHNS and CDR2 SASEGT. Trimming stripped 4 bases from V and 4 bases from J, with 17 bases between. The CDR3 loop is CASSASGHRKYNEQFF. In DNA, the CDR3 is TGTGCCAGCAGTGCATCAGGACACCGAAAATACAATGAGCAGTTCTTC.

With respect to this clone: The sample contains more than one DNA sequence encoding this CDR3. The chain uses TRBV4-3 and TRBJ2-1; TRBD2 is a possible D gene (7 bases). Germline V lookup: CDR1 LGHNA, CDR2 YSLEER. The V end was cut by 5 bases, the J end by 4 bases, with 12 bases between. The CDR3 is 14 amino acids. This chain's CDR3 is CASSARGTYNEQFF. The CDR3 coding sequence is TGCGCCAGCAGCGCGCGGGGGACATACAATGAGCAGTTCTTC.

CDR3 nucleotide sequence: TGTGCCAGCAGACATGACAGGGCTAACAAAAACATTCAGTACTTC. The encoded protein is CASRHDRANKNIQYF. V gene TRBV2 combines with J gene TRBJ2-4, with 7 nucleotides matching TRBD1. J gave up 3 bases and V 6 bases, and 8 bases lay outside the gene matches. The CDR3 contains 15 residues. The germline gives CDR1 SNHLY, CDR2 FYNNEI.

The V and J genes are TRBV7-8 and TRBJ1-5; 9 bases map to TRBD1. The CDR3 extends over 13 amino acids. Germline CDR1 SGHVS, CDR2 FQNEAQ. Trimming at V came to 6 bases and at J to 6 bases, leaving 3 bases not matched to a gene. The CDR3 DNA follows: TGTGCCAGCAGAGGACAGGGGATTCAGCCCCAGCATTTT. Its protein is CASRGQGIQPQHF.

The V gene is TRBV7-6, the J gene TRBJ2-1; 9 bases map to TRBD2. With V trimmed by 2 bases and J by 7 bases, 9 bases remained unmatched. This CDR3 has 16 residues. Per germline, CDR1 SGHVS and CDR2 FNYEAQ. The CDR3 DNA reads TGTGCCAGCAGCTTACGGCTAGCGGGAAACGGGAATGAGCAGTTCTTC. Protein product: CASSLRLAGNGNEQFF.

The genes are TRBV19 and TRBJ2-7, with a weak D call TRBD2 (5 bases). V dropped 7 bases and J dropped 0 bases, with 19 bases sitting between them. CDR1 is LNHDA and CDR2 is SQIVND in the germline V gene (reference sequence). The CDR3 runs 16 residues. The CDR3 coding sequence is TGTGCCAGTACGAGTAGGGAGTCCCACAGCTCCTACGAGCAGTACTTC. Its translation: CASTSRESHSSYEQYF.

This clone was seen once. The rearrangement joins TRBV7-9 to TRBJ2-1; maybe TRBD2 (6 bases). This CDR3 has 15 residues. V was trimmed by 3 bases and J by 1 base, leaving 10 bases between them. The germline V gene has CDR1 SEHNR and CDR2 FQNEAQ (reference sequence). The CDR3: CASSFRDSSYNEQFF. CDR3 in DNA: TGTGCCAGCAGCTTCCGGGACTCATCCTACAATGAGCAGTTCTTC.

The V and J genes are TRBV7-9 and TRBJ2-7; no firm D call. V gave up 5 bases and J gave up 6 bases, with 8 bases separating them. Germline V gives CDR1 SEHNR, CDR2 FQNEAQ (reference sequence). The CDR3 consists of 11 residues. CDR3 amino acids: CASSGDSEQYF. The CDR3 coding sequence is TGTGCCAGCAGCGGAGACTCCGAGCAGTACTTC.

CDR3 in amino acids: CAWSPQGGREQYF. CDR3 DNA: TGTGCCTGGAGCCCTCAGGGGGGTAGGGAGCAGTACTTC. The chain recombines TRBV30 with TRBJ2-7; maybe TRBD1 (7 bases). V gave up 3 bases and J gave up 7 bases, with 16 bases separating them. The germline V gene encodes CDR1 GTSNPN and CDR2 SVGIG (reference sequence). This CDR3 comprises 13 residues.

The gene calls are TRBV5-1 and TRBJ1-3; D may be TRBD1 (6 bases). Trimming took 5 bases from V and 0 from J, leaving 15 bases between them. Germline lookup yields CDR1 SGHRS and CDR2 YFSETQ. This CDR3 contains 16 residues. CDR3 loop: CASSPQTGRSGNTIYF. As DNA, the CDR3 is TGCGCCAGCAGTCCTCAGACAGGTCGCTCTGGAAACACCATATATTTT.

V and J are TRBV15 and TRBJ1-4, with D uncertain. Germline V gene data show CDR1 as LNHNV and CDR2 as YYDKDF (reference sequence). V dropped 3 bases and J dropped 4 bases, with 15 bases sitting between them. The CDR3 consists of 16 residues. CDR3 region: CATSRKDFPLNEKLFF. CDR3 coding DNA: TGTGCCACCAGCAGGAAGGACTTCCCCCTTAATGAAAAACTGTTTTTT.

This sequence joins TRBV4-1 and TRBJ1-4, with 8 bases aligning to TRBD1. CDR3 length: 18 amino acids. Germline lookup yields CDR1 MGHRA and CDR2 YSYEKL. V shed 3 bases, J shed 8 bases, and the junction held 17 bases outside the gene matches. The CDR3 region is CASSHEGQGASRGEKLFF. DNA of the CDR3: TGCGCCAGCAGCCATGAAGGACAGGGAGCTTCGAGGGGGGAAAAACTGTTTTTT.

The gene calls are TRBV5-4 and TRBJ2-3; tentative D call: TRBD1 (5 bases). Germline V gene data show CDR1 as SGHNT and CDR2 as YYREEE (reference sequence). This CDR3 contains 15 residues. Deletions cut 0 bases from V and 0 bases from J, with 8 bases between. The CDR3: CASSLVGQSTDTQYF. CDR3 DNA: TGTGCCAGCAGCTTGGTGGGGCAGAGCACAGATACGCAGTATTTT. Using reference TRBV5-4 and TRBJ2-3 for the parts outside the CDR3, the full variable domain is ETGVTQSPTHLIKTRGQQVTLRCSSQSGHNTVSWYQQALGQGPQFIFQYYREEENGRGNFPPRFSGLQFPNYSSELNVNALELDDSALYLCASSLVGQSTDTQYFGPGTRLTVL.

The rearrangement joins TRBV19 to TRBJ1-5; 8 bases are shared with TRBD1. The length of the CDR3 is 16 residues. With 4 bases clipped from V and 3 bases from J, the junction kept 8 bases outside the gene matches. Germline values: CDR1 LNHDA, CDR2 SQIVND (reference sequence). The CDR3 sequence: CASSTSTGVNNQPQHF. The CDR3 DNA follows: TGTGCCAGTAGTACCTCGACAGGGGTCAACAATCAGCCCCAGCATTTT.

This chain uses TRBV11-3 with TRBJ1-4, with no clear D. Trimming removed 2 bases from V and 0 bases from J, with 10 bases in between. The CDR3 has 16 residues. From germline, CDR1 is SGHNT and CDR2 YENEEA. The CDR3 nucleotides read TGTGCCAGCAGCTTACGGCCGGGTGCAACTAATGAAAAACTGTTTTTT. Amino acid sequence: CASSLRPGATNEKLFF.

The rearrangement joins TRBV9 to TRBJ2-1; unclear D gene. The germline V gene encodes CDR1 SGDLS and CDR2 YYNGEE. Trimming removed 3 bases from V and 0 bases from J, with 10 bases in between. The CDR3 extends over 15 amino acids. CDR3: CASSADTSSYNEQFF. CDR3 coding DNA: TGTGCCAGCAGCGCTGACACGAGCTCCTACAATGAGCAGTTCTTC.

The V and J genes are TRBV6-1 and TRBJ2-4, with 7 bases fitting TRBD1. The length of the CDR3 is 17 residues. The germline CDR1 and CDR2 sequences are MNHNS and SASEGT. Trimming took 3 bases from V and 0 from J; bases not matched to a gene: 8. The CDR3 sequence: CASSDLQGMGAKNIQYF. The CDR3, as DNA: TGTGCCAGCAGTGATCTACAGGGGATGGGAGCCAAAAACATTCAGTACTTC.